What follows are 19 T cell receptor beta chains derived from one specimen sequenced in a study of T cell responses to AZD1222 COVID-19 vaccine. Data came from immunoSEQ multiplex PCR; TCRdb stores just in-frame clones and leaves some out. The sample includes 50,000 to 85,000 clones, more than 65% of them seen just once. The sample was peripheral blood, taken on day 0 of MenACWY control vaccination. These receptors originate from an adult in good health.

V and J are TRBV7-9 and TRBJ2-4; D tentatively reads TRBD1 or TRBD2 (5 bases each). Germline V gene lookup returns CDR1 SEHNR and CDR2 FQNEAQ (reference sequence). This CDR3 has 16 amino acids. V lost 5 bases, J lost 3 bases, and 17 bases lay in between. The CDR3 coding sequence is TGTGCCAGCAGCCCAAGAGGGGCTGGGGGCAAAAACATTCAGTACTTC. It specifies CASSPRGAGGKNIQYF.

The chain combines TRBV5-1 with TRBJ2-7; 13 bases map to TRBD2. CDR3 length: 15 residues. Trimming at V came to 5 bases and at J to 2 bases, leaving 4 bases not matched to a gene. Per the germline V gene, CDR1 is SGHRS and CDR2 is YFSETQ. DNA of the CDR3: TGCGCCAGCAGTTGGACTAGCGGGAGCCCCTACGAGCAGTACTTC. It is translated as CASSWTSGSPYEQYF. The variable domain in full, completed from reference TRBV5-1 and TRBJ2-7, reads KAGVTQTPRYLIKTRGQQVTLSCSPISGHRSVSWYQQTPGQGLQFLFEYFSETQRNKGNFPGRFSGRQFSNSRSEMNVSTLELGDSALYLCASSWTSGSPYEQYFGPGTRLTVT.

The V gene is TRBV2, the J gene TRBJ1-2; D is undetermined. Trimming pared 5 bases from V and 5 bases from J, leaving 15 bases between. Germline CDR1 is SNHLY and CDR2 is FYNNEI. The CDR3 is 14 residues long. The CDR3 region is CASSSDRDRYGYTF. DNA of the CDR3: TGTGCCAGCAGTTCAGACCGAGACCGATATGGCTACACCTTC. Full variable domain (missing parts from reference TRBV2 and TRBJ1-2): EPEVTQTPSHQVTQMGQEVILRCVPISNHLYFYWYRQILGQKVEFLVSFYNNEISEKSEIFDDQFSVERPDGSNFTLKIRSTKLEDSAMYFCASSSDRDRYGYTFGSGTRLTVV.

V gene TRBV3-1 (or the pseudogene TRBV3-2) combines with J gene TRBJ1-3; D is perhaps TRBD1 (6 bases). This CDR3 region has 14 residues. In germline, CDR1 is LGHDT, CDR2 YNNKEL (reference sequence). Trimming removed 4 bases from V and 4 bases from J, with 11 bases in between. The CDR3 coding sequence is TGTGCCAGCAGCCTTACAGGGACGGGAAACACCATATATTTT. This codes for CASSLTGTGNTIYF.

A single count supports this clone. This sequence joins TRBV7-9 and TRBJ2-1; 16 bases fit TRBD2. Per the germline V gene, CDR1 is SEHNR and CDR2 is FQNEAQ (reference sequence). Trimming cost V 5 bases and J 7 bases; bases outside gene matches: 5. The CDR3 totals 16 residues. The CDR3 is CASSPLGLAGGNEQFF. CDR3 sequence (DNA): TGTGCCAGCAGCCCCCTGGGACTAGCGGGAGGGAATGAGCAGTTCTTC.

For this clone: Relative to the germline gene, one junction end is altered; a read error may explain this. The V gene is TRBV27, the J gene TRBJ2-2; 7 bases are a match to TRBD2. CDR3 length: 17 residues. Germline V gene data show CDR1 as MNHEY and CDR2 as SMNVEV (reference sequence). The CDR3, as DNA: TGTGCCAGCAGTTCCCCGGGGGGTCCCTCCTCCACCGGGGAGTTGTTTTTT. This translates into CASSSPGGPSSTGELFF.

This chain joins TRBV5-1 and TRBJ2-2; D perhaps matches TRBD1 (5 bases). Germline loops: CDR1 SGHRS, CDR2 YFSETQ. This CDR3 is 13 amino acids long. The V and J ends lost 3 bases and 6 bases respectively, with 9 bases between them. CDR3 DNA sequence: TGCGCCAGCAGCTCCCAGGGTCCCGGGGAGCTGTTTTTT. It specifies CASSSQGPGELFF.

The genes are TRBV19 and TRBJ2-1, with TRBD2 as a possible D gene (5 bases). CDR1 and CDR2 from the germline V gene are LNHDA and SQIVND (reference sequence). The CDR3 consists of 11 residues. The germline V and J ends were trimmed by 11 bases and 7 bases, with 12 bases remaining between them. The CDR3 here is CASGRRNEQFF. The DNA for the CDR3 is TGTGCCTCCGGGCGGAGGAATGAGCAGTTCTTC.

The CDR3 loop is CASSFLMATASNQPQHF. Here the CDR3 DNA reads TGTGCCAGCAGCTTTTTGATGGCAACAGCGAGCAATCAGCCCCAGCATTTT. The rearrangement joins TRBV5-8 to TRBJ1-5; D is uncertain. In germline, CDR1 is SGHTS, CDR2 YDEGEE. V lost 2 bases, J lost 1 base, and 16 bases lay in between. The CDR3 sequence is 17 residues long. The full variable domain, with the rest looked up from reference TRBV5-8 and TRBJ1-5, is EAGVTQSPTHLIKTRGQQATLRCSPISGHTSVYWYQQALGLGLQFLLWYDEGEERNRGNFPPRFSGRQFPNYSSELNVNALELEDSALYLCASSFLMATASNQPQHFGDGTRLSIL.

The gene calls are TRBV7-6 and TRBJ2-3; 15 bases agree with TRBD2. CDR1 SGHVS and CDR2 FNYEAQ come from the germline V gene. V gave up 5 bases and J gave up 3 bases; unmatched junction bases: 9. This CDR3 spans 18 amino acids. The CDR3 protein is CASSRGLAGGPGTDTQYF. The CDR3 DNA reads TGTGCCAGCAGCCGCGGACTAGCGGGAGGGCCGGGTACAGATACGCAGTATTTT.

This rearrangement joins TRBV2 to TRBJ1-2; D is unresolved. The CDR3 sequence is 14 residues long. Looked up from germline, CDR1 is SNHLY and CDR2 is FYNNEI. V lost 2 bases, J lost 7 bases, and 14 bases lay in between. The DNA of the CDR3 is TGTGCCAGCAGTGAAATGGCGCAGGCAGGTGGCTACACCTTC. It is translated as CASSEMAQAGGYTF.

The rearrangement links TRBV4-2 to TRBJ1-2; 9 bases agree with TRBD1. The CDR3 spans 16 residues. The V gene's germline CDR1 is LGHNA and CDR2 YNFKEQ. Trimming removed 1 base from V and 7 bases from J; junction bases left unmatched: 10. In DNA form, the CDR3 reads TGTGCCAGCAGCCAAGCCCGACAGGGGGACCCTCGTGGCTACACCTTC. Protein product: CASSQARQGDPRGYTF.

The V call is TRBV2, the J call TRBJ2-5; perhaps TRBD2 as D (6 bases). The CDR3 extends over 15 amino acids. V dropped 6 bases and J dropped 5 bases, with 19 bases sitting between them. CDR1 is SNHLY and CDR2 is FYNNEI in the germline V gene. CDR3 residues: CASRRTVAVGETQYF. The CDR3 DNA follows: TGTGCCAGCAGGAGGACGGTAGCGGTGGGGGAGACCCAGTACTTC. Looking up the rest from reference TRBV2 and TRBJ2-5 gives the full variable domain: EPEVTQTPSHQVTQMGQEVILRCVPISNHLYFYWYRQILGQKVEFLVSFYNNEISEKSEIFDDQFSVERPDGSNFTLKIRSTKLEDSAMYFCASRRTVAVGETQYFGPGTRLLVL.

V and J are TRBV19 and TRBJ1-1; D gene unclear. CDR3 length equals 13 residues. V was pared by 2 bases and J by 5 bases, with 9 bases between. Germline V gives CDR1 LNHDA, CDR2 SQIVND (reference sequence). CDR3 in amino acids: CASSIRLGTEAFF. The CDR3 DNA is TGTGCCAGTAGTATAAGACTTGGGACTGAAGCTTTCTTT. The complete variable domain, with remaining parts taken from reference TRBV19 and TRBJ1-1, reads DGGITQSPKYLFRKEGQNVTLSCEQNLNHDAMYWYRQDPGQGLRLIYYSQIVNDFQKGDIAEGYSVSREKKESFPLTVTSAQKNPTAFYLCASSIRLGTEAFFGQGTRLTVV.

The CDR3 bases are TGTGCCACCAGCAGGGCCGGGACGTGGAATGAGCAGTTCTTC. This encodes CATSRAGTWNEQFF. The V and J genes are TRBV15 and TRBJ2-1, with D possibly being TRBD1 or TRBD2 (5 bases each). The length of the CDR3 is 14 residues. The germline V and J ends were trimmed by 3 bases and 7 bases, with 13 bases remaining between them. Germline lookup yields CDR1 LNHNV and CDR2 YYDKDF (reference sequence).

V and J are TRBV5-1 and TRBJ1-1; D is unclear. Per germline, CDR1 SGHRS and CDR2 YFSETQ. Trimming stripped 4 bases from V and 2 bases from J, with 15 bases between. CDR3 length: 15 amino acids. The CDR3 loop is CASSHGLLPNTEAFF. CDR3 nucleotide sequence: TGCGCCAGCAGCCACGGACTTCTCCCAAACACTGAAGCTTTCTTT.

The chain links TRBV4-1 to TRBJ2-1; TRBD2 aligns across 9 bases. The V segment lost 2 bases and the J segment 0 bases; nucleotides outside the gene matches: 2. CDR3 length: 16 amino acids. Germline CDR1 is MGHRA and CDR2 is YSYEKL. CDR3 coding DNA: TGCGCCAGCAGCCAAAAGCGGGAGGCCTCCTACAATGAGCAGTTCTTC. It is translated as CASSQKREASYNEQFF.

This chain joins TRBV27 and TRBJ1-2; TRBD1 matches at 7 bases. V dropped 5 bases and J dropped 6; count of bases not matched to a gene: 12. CDR1 and CDR2 (germline): MNHEY, SMNVEV (reference sequence). The CDR3 covers 15 residues. The CDR3 loop is CASSTHRGPIDGYTF. The CDR3, as DNA: TGTGCCAGCAGTACCCACAGGGGTCCTATAGATGGCTACACCTTC.

The J gene is TRBJ1-1, the V gene TRBV28; D might be TRBD1 (5 bases). The CDR3 runs to 14 residues. Trimming removed 6 bases from V and 1 base from J, with 12 bases in between. Germline values: CDR1 MDHEN, CDR2 SYDVKM. CDR3: CASSLGTKNTEAFF. CDR3 sequence (DNA): TGTGCCAGCAGCCTCGGGACTAAGAACACTGAAGCTTTCTTT.